This TCR beta chain was found in a study of human T cells and chemical hapten exposure (dated by TCRdb to the early 2020s). With respect to the entire study: For sensitization, 2% DPC in acetone was applied to a roughly 2 cm by roughly 2 cm area of upper inner arm skin. Throughout the study period of roughly 24 weeks, patients also received therapeutic DPC doses to the scalp every week. Patch testing on the upper back used Finn chambers containing 0.01% DPC, with scoring done after 6 days according to International Contact Dermatitis Research Group standards. Alopecia areata with under or over 50% scalp involvement, alopecia totalis and alopecia universalis were represented in the patient cohort, which was mostly female. Libraries were pooled for sequencing, and per-sample TCR yields varied mainly because of small differences in library volumes within the pool. This study followed changes in the peripheral blood TCR repertoire in vivo during primary and secondary sensitization of alopecia patients to the hapten diphenylcyclopropenone (DPC). Blood was sampled from patients pre-sensitization (week 0) and at 2, 6 and about 24 weeks after DPC sensitization. Nearly 30 alopecia patients provided blood for TCR sequencing at one to four time points (pre-sensitization, 2, 6 and 24 weeks). For every blood RNA sample, sequencing covered both the TCR alpha and TCR beta chains. Study-wide findings and limitations: Significantly more large CDR3 similarity clusters were formed by expanded TCRs than by pre-sensitization or healthy control sets, consistent with antigen-driven responses. After repeated subsampling, changes were observed in the strength of the expansion versus patch-test correlation and in the threshold at which the correlation became significant. DPC sensitization did not change how many TCRs were above 1 in 1000 frequency, and no evidence was found of alterations in global repertoire structure. The number of PT1 expanded TCRs positively correlated with patch test score, significant at thresholds 8, 16 and 32 but not 4. Alopecia, a presumed autoimmune disease, was present in all patients, so the immune response of the patients might differ from that of healthy individuals.

This clonotype has a count of ten or more. Its antigen remains undetermined. No much larger clone exists at a distance of one base, and base qualities are not known. Library preparation used RACE. The listed sequencing device is NextSeq 500. During library preparation, unique molecular identifiers were attached to individual cDNA molecules so that TCRs could be counted in a quantitative, reproducible way. The source study handled its data this way. Samples had a median of about 96,000 TCRs, with a range from roughly 23,224 to 750,000. The Decombinator software suite was used to annotate V, J and CDR3 in the TCR reads. For PS versus PT1 abundance plots, all samples were subsampled to the same number of TCRs (28,000). Expanded TCRs were defined as absent before sensitization and observed at least eight times at the 2-week time point. TCRdb ran its own pipeline on the public reads, namely fastp trimming at Q25 and MiXCR clone calling, and kept in-frame beta chains. CDR3 protein duplicates are merged, each entry listing the most common genes and DNA. TCRdb, not the original authors, processed these V and J calls. For this sample there are roughly 56,000 distinct CDR3 sequences; approximately 10% appear just once. Approximately 9.5% of the sample rests with the top ten.

The time point label, read with the paper, signifies: pre-sensitization, week 0. The sample's treatment or condition label, decoded: therapeutic diphenylcyclopropenone sensitization with weekly scalp DPC. Total RNA was isolated from unfractionated whole blood collected in Tempus Blood RNA tubes. At every patch-test visit, the blood draw took place before the patch test was put on. Patients were considered eligible if aged 18 to 70, diagnosed with alopecia and deemed suitable for DPC therapy, and patients were excluded if pregnant. Deletion took 7 bases off V and 3 bases off J, with a span of 10 bases between the germline ends. The CDR3 sequence holds 13 residues, the cysteine and phenylalanine included. Only the CDR3 part of the read is kept: 39 bases, read in frame from the first base. CDR1 and CDR2 are read off the germline V gene as SNHLY and FYNNEI.

The sequence was obtained from a woman in her 30s with alopecia areata. Some clones in this sample may be carry-over from other donors' samples. Source: whole blood, taken in connection with sensitization to the hapten diphenylcyclopropenone (DPC). The receptor chain draws on TRBV2 and TRBJ1-5; a tentative D call is TRBD1 (6 bases match). This receptor has the CDR3 CASIGDNNQPQHF. The DNA sequence is TGTGCCAGCATCGGGGACAACAATCAGCCCCAGCATTTT.